The T cell receptor (beta chain) under discussion was sequenced for a study of blood T cell repertoires in COVID-19. The wider study: COVID-19 samples collected from the United States, Italy and Spain covered acute and convalescent phases. The analysed material was cDNA or gDNA that came from T cells, B-cell-depleted T cells, or PBMCs.

Authors' analysis steps: The authors estimated nucleated cell counts from reference gene primer amplification. This table comes from immunoSEQ multiplex PCR, and its TCRdb copy is limited to in-frame clones, with some not included. That table furnishes V, J and clone size, whereas the DNA furnished D and trimming. The sample contains about 110,000 clones, approximately 90% of which appear only once. V was pared by 1 base and J by 0 bases, with 5 bases of the junction left unmatched. The V gene's germline CDR1 is SGHRS and CDR2 YFSETQ. The CDR3 extends over 17 amino acids. The rearrangement uses TRBV5-1 and TRBJ2-1; TRBD2 matches at 9 bases. The sample taken for sequencing was peripheral blood. The sequence came from a human donor in a cohort sampled during active COVID-19. CDR3 sequence: CASSLRAGGISYNEQFF. The CDR3 DNA reads TGCGCCAGCAGCTTGCGAGCGGGGGGTATCTCCTACAATGAGCAGTTCTTC.